This TCR beta chain is from a study of T cell changes during pregnancy in multiple sclerosis. The CDR3 extends over 14 amino acids. Deletions cut 5 bases from V and 2 bases from J, with 9 bases between. Germline CDR1 reads SEHNR; CDR2 reads FQNEAQ (reference sequence). The table came from immunoSEQ multiplex PCR; TCRdb's copy has only in-frame clones and leaves some out. In the table there are 35,000 to 40,000 clones, 90% of which are singletons. This receptor was taken from a female donor in good health, enrolled as a control in a pregnancy study. V and J are TRBV7-9 and TRBJ1-4; D call uncertain. The starting material was peripheral blood, obtained in the third trimester of pregnancy. The CDR3 sequence: CASSEGSTNEKLFF. CDR3 sequence (DNA): TGTGCCAGCAGCGAGGGATCCACTAATGAAAAACTGTTTTTT.